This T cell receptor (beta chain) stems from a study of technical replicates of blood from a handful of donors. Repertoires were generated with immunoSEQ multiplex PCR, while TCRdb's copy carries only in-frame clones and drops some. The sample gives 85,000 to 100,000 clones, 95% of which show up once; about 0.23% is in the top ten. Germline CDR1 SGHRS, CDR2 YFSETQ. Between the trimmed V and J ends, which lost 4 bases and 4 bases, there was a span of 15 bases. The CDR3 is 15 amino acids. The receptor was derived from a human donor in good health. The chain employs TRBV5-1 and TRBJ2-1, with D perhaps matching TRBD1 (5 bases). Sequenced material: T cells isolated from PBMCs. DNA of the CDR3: TGCGCCAGCAGCCAGGGTGTTACCCTATACAATGAGCAGTTCTTC. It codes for CASSQGVTLYNEQFF.